This entry describes one T cell receptor beta chain. CDR1 is SNHLY, CDR2 FYNNEI, per germline. The CDR3 consists of 14 residues. Trimming at V came to 2 bases and at J to 5 bases, leaving 5 bases not matched to a gene. Clones were sequenced by immunoSEQ multiplex PCR, and TCRdb holds only the in-frame ones, with some missing. This sample has around 130,000 clones; over 75% occur once, and the top ten carry roughly 3.4%. The sample is drawn from a study of control samples from healthy donors and cancer patients. The rearrangement uses TRBV2 and TRBJ2-5; the match to TRBD2 covers 7 bases. Source material: blood. This receptor was obtained from a man between 45 and 60 years old in good health. The CDR3 DNA reads as TGTGCCAGCAGTGAACAGCGGCGGGGGGAGACCCAGTACTTC. Translation gives CASSEQRRGETQYF. The whole variable domain, filled in from reference TRBV2 and TRBJ2-5, reads EPEVTQTPSHQVTQMGQEVILRCVPISNHLYFYWYRQILGQKVEFLVSFYNNEISEKSEIFDDQFSVERPDGSNFTLKIRSTKLEDSAMYFCASSEQRRGETQYFGPGTRLLVL.